One TCR beta chain is described in this entry. This record comes from a study of shared clonotypes between healthy human individuals. Study-level background: Participating donors consisted of two women and three men aged 18 to 49.

V gave up 4 bases and J gave up 0 bases, with 10 bases separating them. This CDR3 spans 15 amino acids. The V gene's germline CDR1 is SNHLY and CDR2 FYNNEI. Deep-level settings were used for running the assay. For sorted subsets, approximately 0.2 ug DNA per replicate equaled roughly 30,000 T cell genomes. Sequencing used immunoSEQ multiplex PCR; TCRdb keeps in-frame clones, though not all of them. Here the sample spans a few million clones, just under 95% being singletons. The receptor was derived from a man younger than 35 in good health. Some clones in this sample may be carry-over from other donors' samples. V usage is TRBV2 and J usage is TRBJ1-3; D is perhaps TRBD1 (5 bases). The source material was naive CD4+ T cells from PBMCs. As to subset: CD45RA+ positively selected. CDR3 DNA sequence: TGTGCCAGCAGTGTGTTGGGGGTCTCTGGAAACACCATATATTTT. This codes for CASSVLGVSGNTIYF. Full variable domain (outside the CDR3, taken from reference TRBV2 and TRBJ1-3): EPEVTQTPSHQVTQMGQEVILRCVPISNHLYFYWYRQILGQKVEFLVSFYNNEISEKSEIFDDQFSVERPDGSNFTLKIRSTKLEDSAMYFCASSVLGVSGNTIYFGEGSWLTVV.